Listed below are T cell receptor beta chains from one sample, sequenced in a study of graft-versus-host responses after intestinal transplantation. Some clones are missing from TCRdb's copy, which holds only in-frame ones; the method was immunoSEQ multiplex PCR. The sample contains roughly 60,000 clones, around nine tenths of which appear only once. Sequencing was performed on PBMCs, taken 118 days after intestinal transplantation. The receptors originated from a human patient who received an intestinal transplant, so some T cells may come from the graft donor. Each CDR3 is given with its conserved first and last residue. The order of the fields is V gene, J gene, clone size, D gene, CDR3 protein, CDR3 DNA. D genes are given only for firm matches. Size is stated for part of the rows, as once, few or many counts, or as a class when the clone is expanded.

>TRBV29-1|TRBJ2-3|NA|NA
CSAVARRTDTQYF
TGCAGCGCCGTCGCTCGCCGCACAGATACGCAGTATTTT
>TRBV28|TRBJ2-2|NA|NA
CASSSQVFGQYTGELFF
TGTGCCAGCAGTTCTCAAGTCTTCGGACAGTACACCGGGGAGCTGTTTTTT
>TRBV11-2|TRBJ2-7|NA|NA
CASNKRGIGPLYEQYF
TGTGCCAGCAACAAACGCGGGATAGGTCCCCTATACGAGCAGTACTTC
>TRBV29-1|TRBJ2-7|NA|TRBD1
CSVVPTLGGFSPYEQYF
TGCAGCGTTGTGCCCACTCTAGGGGGCTTTTCACCCTACGAGCAGTACTTC
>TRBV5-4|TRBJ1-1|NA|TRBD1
CASSPTGQGAEAFF
TGTGCCAGCAGCCCGACGGGACAGGGGGCTGAAGCTTTCTTT
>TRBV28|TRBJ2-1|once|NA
CASSLLTQNEQFF
TGTGCCAGCAGTTTATTAACCCAAAATGAGCAGTTCTTC
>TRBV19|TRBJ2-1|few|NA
CASSTLPGEPLEQFF
TGTGCCAGTAGTACCTTACCCGGGGAACCCCTTGAGCAGTTCTTC
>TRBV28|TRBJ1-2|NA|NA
CASSLHRIYGYTF
TGTGCCAGCAGTCTACACAGGATCTATGGCTACACCTTC
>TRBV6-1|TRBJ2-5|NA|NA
CASSEFREGETQYF
TGTGCCAGCAGTGAGTTCAGGGAAGGGGAGACCCAGTACTTC
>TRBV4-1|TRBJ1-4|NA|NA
CASSQQKDSSEKLFF
TGCGCCAGCAGCCAACAAAAAGATTCGTCGGAAAAACTGTTTTTT
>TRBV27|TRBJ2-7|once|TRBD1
CASSDGTAYEQYF
TGTGCCAGCAGCGACGGGACAGCCTACGAGCAGTACTTC
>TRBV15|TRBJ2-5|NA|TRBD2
CATSRTGGRETQYF
TGTGCCACCAGCAGAACGGGAGGACGTGAGACCCAGTACTTC
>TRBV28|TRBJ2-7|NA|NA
CASSPLTSSYEQYF
TGTGCCAGCAGTCCATTGACGAGCTCCTACGAGCAGTACTTC